This T cell receptor (beta chain) was documented in a study of blood T cell repertoires in COVID-19 (dated by TCRdb to 2019 to 2021). Looking at the study overall: The collaborator samples originated in the United States, Italy and Spain and spanned the acute and convalescent phases of COVID-19. Sample metadata almost always included a de-identified subject ID, COVID-19 status, age in years and sex. The repertoires were released in a freely available public database intended as a resource for research on the immune response to SARS-CoV-2. The prospective study material was composed of cDNA or gDNA derived from T cells, B-cell-depleted T cells, or PBMCs. Where available, HLA class I and class II types were obtained from metadata supplied by the sample provider rather than from assay-based typing. Samples were obtained from the ongoing ImmuneRACE study (first 160 participants) and from 1,254 subjects provided by 6 global collaborators. Deeply sampled blood TCRbeta repertoires from subjects exposed to, actively infected with, or recovered from COVID-19 were included in the dataset. Paper-wide results and their limitations: Clinical and demographic metadata were provided uncurated, with the amount varying by source and participant.

The collaborating institutions used their own protocols to collect whole blood in K2EDTA tubes. For TCRbeta analysis, collaborator samples were shipped as frozen whole blood, as isolated PBMCs, or as DNA extracted from either sample type. TCRbeta CDR3 regions were amplified from genomic DNA using the immunoSEQ Assay, a bias-controlled multiplex PCR. The original pipeline was this. Within the assay, amplification of reference gene primers was used to estimate how many nucleated cells each sample contained. To quantify the absolute abundance of each unique TCRbeta CDR3 rearrangement, sequence reads were collapsed and filtered. For each sample, productive Simpson clonality was calculated as the square root of Simpson's diversity index across productive rearrangements. The table comes from immuneACCESS by way of TCRdb, which keeps in-frame sequences with V and J called. Part of the clones is missing from these tables; in studies checked, under half for an unresolved V gene and the rest for unknown reasons. That table furnishes V, J and clone size, whereas the DNA furnished D and trimming. Recorded for this sample are approximately 80,000 clones; 88% of them occurred a single time. The ten largest clones take up about 8.2% of the sample.

From its cysteine to its phenylalanine, the CDR3 spans 14 amino acids. Solely the CDR3 DNA is kept, with 42 bases framed from the first base. From the germline V gene (reference sequence), CDR1 is LNHDA and CDR2 is SQIVND. Clipping removes 5 bases from V and 6 bases from J, with 4 as the unmatched junction base count. A note on this clone: The target of this receptor is not known. Base qualities were left out, and no much larger clone turns up one base away.

The clonotype comes from a human donor in a cohort sampled during active COVID-19. Specimen: peripheral blood. The chain joins TRBV19 to TRBJ2-3; the central 11 bases match TRBD1. The bases are TGTGCCAGTAGTGGACAGGGGGCGGCCGATACGCAGTATTTT. The translation is CASSGQGAADTQYF.